A single sample is the source of the 29 T cell receptor beta chains below, sequenced in a study of radiation and T cells in renal cell carcinoma. Time point described: blood 2 weeks post-SBRT. The treatment is: 15 Gy SBRT to primary tumor, nephrectomy 4 weeks later. Profiled with immunoSEQ multiplex PCR; TCRdb holds only in-frame clones, not every one. The sample consists of about 130,000 clones, around 81% of them appearing once. Sequencing used blood, obtained from a patient whose treatment included radiotherapy and nephrectomy. The receptors derive from a man aged 45-60 years with renal cell carcinoma.

The V call is TRBV5-4, the J call TRBJ2-3; 8 bases align to TRBD2. The CDR3 contains 15 residues. V shed 4 bases, J shed 4 bases, and the junction held 8 bases outside the gene matches. The V gene's germline CDR1 is SGHNT and CDR2 YYREEE (reference sequence). CDR3: CASSVRSGSADTQYF. In nucleotides, the CDR3 is TGTGCCAGCAGCGTCCGAAGCGGGAGTGCAGATACGCAGTATTTT.

The chain combines TRBV29-1 with TRBJ1-2; D perhaps matches TRBD1 (6 bases). The CDR3 is 14 amino acids. V shed 6 bases and J shed 8 bases, with 22 bases lying between them. Per germline, CDR1 SQVTM and CDR2 ANQGSEA. The CDR3 sequence is CSVRPLYRAEGYTF. Written as DNA, the CDR3 is TGCAGCGTCCGCCCCCTATACAGGGCAGAGGGCTACACCTTC.

The chain carries TRBV11-2 and TRBJ2-3; D is undetermined. V lost 3 bases and J lost 4, with 2 bases in between. CDR1 SGHAT and CDR2 FQNNGV come from the germline V gene. This CDR3 is built from 11 residues. The CDR3 reads CASSFSDTQYF. The CDR3 DNA follows: TGTGCCAGCAGCTTTTCAGATACGCAGTATTTT.

The chain employs TRBV28 and TRBJ2-1, with TRBD2 identical over 14 bases. Germline CDR1 MDHEN, CDR2 SYDVKM. The CDR3 covers 16 residues. V was pared by 6 bases and J by 6 bases, with 7 bases of the junction left unmatched. The CDR3 sequence is CASSLTSGRVGNEQFF. In DNA form, the CDR3 reads TGTGCCAGCAGCCTGACTAGCGGGAGGGTGGGCAATGAGCAGTTCTTC.

In regard to this clone: A much more abundant neighbour one base away suggests this may be a read error. The sample contains more than one DNA sequence encoding this CDR3. The V call is TRBV15, the J call TRBJ1-1; 7 positions match TRBD1. CDR1 and CDR2 (germline): LNHNV, YYDKDF (reference sequence). The CDR3 runs 16 residues. The CDR3 region is CATSREVRGRSTEAFF. The CDR3 nucleotides read TGTGCCACCAGCAGAGAGGTGAGGGGGCGCTCCACTGAGGCTTTCTTT.

This clone appeared once. This chain joins TRBV7-2 and TRBJ2-1; 7 positions match TRBD1. CDR3 size: 15 residues. V lost 5 bases to trimming and J lost 4 bases; unmatched junction nucleotides: 8. In germline, CDR1 is SGHTA, CDR2 FQGNSA. CDR3 region: CASSIWTGAYNEQFF. CDR3 DNA: TGTGCCAGCAGCATATGGACAGGAGCTTACAATGAGCAGTTCTTC. The full variable domain, rest sourced from reference TRBV7-2 and TRBJ2-1, is GAGVSQSPSNKVTEKGKDVELRCDPISGHTALYWYRQSLGQGLEFLIYFQGNSAPDKSGLPSDRFSAERTGGSVSTLTIQRTQQEDSAVYLCASSIWTGAYNEQFFGPGTRLTVL.

The V gene is TRBV14, the J gene TRBJ1-2; D not certain. Per the germline V gene, CDR1 is SGHDN and CDR2 is FVKESK. The CDR3 spans 13 residues. V was trimmed by 1 base and J by 7 bases, leaving 10 bases between them. The CDR3 DNA reads TGTGCCAGCAGCCAAGCAAGGGTCGGTGGCTACACCTTC. It yields the protein CASSQARVGGYTF.

CDR3 sequence: CASSRDVSNYGYTF. The CDR3, as DNA: TGCGCCAGCAGCCGGGACGTTTCTAACTATGGCTACACCTTC. The rearrangement joins TRBV4-3 to TRBJ1-2; possibly TRBD1 for D (5 bases). The CDR3 loop spans 14 amino acids. V lost 4 bases, J lost 0 bases, and 9 bases lay in between. The germline V gene has CDR1 LGHNA and CDR2 YSLEER.

The J gene is TRBJ1-1, the V gene TRBV5-5, with TRBD1 matching over 8 bases. V shed 1 base, J shed 0 bases, and the junction held 5 bases outside the gene matches. Germline V gene lookup returns CDR1 SGHKS and CDR2 YYEKEE (reference sequence). The CDR3 spans 16 residues. The CDR3 DNA reads TGTGCCAGCAGCTTGTTAACAGGGGGATTGAACACTGAAGCTTTCTTT. It specifies CASSLLTGGLNTEAFF.

V and J are TRBV30 and TRBJ1-2, with TRBD1 matching 9 bases. The germline V gene encodes CDR1 GTSNPN and CDR2 SVGIG (reference sequence). This CDR3 is 17 amino acids long. J lost 4 bases, V lost 1 base, and 13 bases had no gene match. CDR3 residues: CAWSDVTRQGEVYGYTF. The CDR3 nucleotides are TGTGCCTGGAGTGACGTCACTAGACAGGGGGAAGTCTATGGCTACACCTTC.

This chain uses TRBV2 with TRBJ2-1; the match to TRBD1 covers 8 bases. V shed 6 bases and J 4 bases; nucleotides not matched to a gene: 8. Germline V gene lookup returns CDR1 SNHLY and CDR2 FYNNEI. CDR3 size: 15 residues. CDR3 sequence: CASSETGVDYNEQFF. Written as DNA, the CDR3 is TGTGCCAGCAGCGAGACAGGGGTGGATTACAATGAGCAGTTCTTC.

The rearrangement links TRBV4-3 to TRBJ1-1, with D tentatively TRBD1 (5 bases). Germline V gene sequence: CDR1 LGHNA, CDR2 YSLEER. V lost 1 base, J lost 0 bases, and 9 bases lay in between. The CDR3 runs to 15 residues. Written as DNA, the CDR3 is TGCGCCAGCAGCCAAGTTGACAGATTGAACACTGAAGCTTTCTTT. It encodes CASSQVDRLNTEAFF.

The chain combines TRBV5-1 with TRBJ2-3; tentative D call: TRBD1 (6 bases). Trimming took off 4 bases at V and 1 base at J, with 13 bases between the two ends. The germline CDR1 and CDR2 sequences are SGHRS and YFSETQ. CDR3 length equals 15 residues. CDR3 protein: CASSTGFGGTDTQYF. DNA of the CDR3: TGCGCCAGCAGCACAGGGTTTGGGGGCACAGATACGCAGTATTTT. Supplemented by reference TRBV5-1 and TRBJ2-3, the full variable domain reads KAGVTQTPRYLIKTRGQQVTLSCSPISGHRSVSWYQQTPGQGLQFLFEYFSETQRNKGNFPGRFSGRQFSNSRSEMNVSTLELGDSALYLCASSTGFGGTDTQYFGPGTRLTVL.

The V gene is TRBV7-3, the J gene TRBJ2-7, with 9 positions matching TRBD1. Germline values: CDR1 SGHTA, CDR2 FQGTGA. J gave up 3 bases and V 3 bases, and 3 bases lay outside the gene matches. This CDR3 has 14 amino acids. The CDR3 spells CASSFGTGNYEQYF. For the CDR3, the DNA is TGTGCCAGCAGCTTTGGGACAGGGAACTACGAGCAGTACTTC.

This clone was seen just once. V gene TRBV18 combines with J gene TRBJ2-1; TRBD2 matches at 8 bases. V was clipped by 0 bases and J by 2 bases; unmatched bases: 3. Germline CDR1 reads KGHSH; CDR2 reads LQKENI. The CDR3 is 16 residues long. CDR3 loop: CASSPPSGGPYNEQFF. For the CDR3, the DNA is TGTGCCAGCTCACCACCCAGCGGGGGTCCCTACAATGAGCAGTTCTTC. Filled out from reference TRBV18 and TRBJ2-1, the complete variable domain reads NAGVMQNPRHLVRRRGQEARLRCSPMKGHSHVYWYRQLPEEGLKFMVYLQKENIIDESGMPKERFSAEFPKEGPSILRIQQVVRGDSAAYFCASSPPSGGPYNEQFFGPGTRLTVL.

This sequence joins TRBV20-1 and TRBJ2-3; no reliable D call. The CDR3 loop spans 11 amino acids. Germline CDR1 reads DFQATT; CDR2 reads SNEGSKA (reference sequence). The V gene lost 2 bases and the J gene lost 5 bases, with 5 bases spanning the gap. The CDR3 coding sequence is TGCAGTGCTAGATTCGTAGATACGCAGTATTTT. Translation: CSARFVDTQYF.

The chain uses TRBV6-6 and TRBJ1-3; TRBD1 agrees at 7 bases. CDR1 and CDR2 (germline): MNHNY, SVGAGI (reference sequence). The CDR3 is made up of 16 amino acids. J was trimmed by 0 bases and V by 4 bases; bases with no gene match: 6. CDR3 protein: CASSSQGINSGNTIYF. Here the CDR3 DNA reads TGTGCCAGCAGTTCACAGGGGATAAACTCTGGAAACACCATATATTTT.

The chain is built from TRBV30 and TRBJ1-1, with TRBD1 identical over 8 bases. J lost 0 bases, V lost 4 bases, and 7 bases had no gene match. Germline V lookup: CDR1 GTSNPN, CDR2 SVGIG (reference sequence). This CDR3 has 15 amino acids. The chain's CDR3 is CAWKGTGGLNTEAFF. Here the CDR3 DNA reads TGTGCCTGGAAAGGGACAGGAGGCCTGAACACTGAAGCTTTCTTT.

The CDR3 nucleotides read TGTGCCAGCAGTGGCAGTGGTTTCGAAAAACTGTTTTTT. This translates into CASSGSGFEKLFF. The chain carries TRBV28 and TRBJ1-4, with D unclear. The CDR3 extends over 13 amino acids. Trimming took 5 bases from V and 8 from J, leaving 12 bases between them. The V gene's germline CDR1 is MDHEN and CDR2 SYDVKM.

The genes are TRBV27 and TRBJ1-1, with 8 bases aligning to TRBD1. This CDR3 contains 14 residues. Germline CDR1 reads MNHEY; CDR2 reads SMNVEV (reference sequence). V lost 2 bases, J lost 4 bases, and 3 bases stayed unmatched. This CDR3 reads CASSLNRGSTEAFF. The CDR3, as DNA: TGTGCCAGCAGTTTAAACAGGGGGAGCACTGAAGCTTTCTTT.

The chain recombines TRBV7-3 with TRBJ1-1; 12 nucleotides align to TRBD1. After removal of 6 bases from V and 8 bases from J, the junction contained 7 bases not matched to a gene. The V gene's germline CDR1 is SGHTA and CDR2 FQGTGA. This CDR3 contains 14 residues. The CDR3 coding sequence is TGTGCCAGCAGGTCGACCGGGACAGGGGGCGAAGCTTTCTTT. Amino acids: CASRSTGTGGEAFF.

V gene TRBV25-1 combines with J gene TRBJ1-5, with 7 bases matching TRBD1. This CDR3 is built from 16 residues. Germline CDR1 reads MGHDK; CDR2 reads SYGVNS. V was pared by 1 base and J by 9 bases, with 12 bases of the junction left unmatched. The CDR3 sequence is CASSELGRYRGRPQHF. Here the CDR3 DNA reads TGTGCCAGCAGTGAATTAGGGAGATACAGGGGTCGGCCCCAGCATTTT.

This chain connects TRBV7-2 to TRBJ2-3; no clear D. Germline V lookup: CDR1 SGHTA, CDR2 FQGNSA. The CDR3 sequence is 13 residues long. Trimming took 2 bases from V and 8 from J, leaving 11 bases between them. In DNA, the CDR3 is TGTGCCAGCAGCTTACGGTCTACCCCTACGCAGTATTTT. Translation: CASSLRSTPTQYF.

This clone was seen more than once but under ten times. The gene calls are TRBV19 and TRBJ2-7; D ambiguous. Germline V gives CDR1 LNHDA, CDR2 SQIVND (reference sequence). The CDR3 runs 15 residues. Trimming removed 0 bases from V and 2 bases from J, with 11 bases in between. In DNA, the CDR3 is TGTGCCAGTAGTATAGATGGATCCTCTCCCTACGAGCAGTACTTC. Its translation: CASSIDGSSPYEQYF.

V usage is TRBV7-8 and J usage is TRBJ2-7, with 8 bases that match TRBD2. The CDR3 is made up of 15 amino acids. From germline, CDR1 is SGHVS and CDR2 FQNEAQ. V shed 2 bases and J 3 bases; nucleotides not matched to a gene: 6. The CDR3 sequence: CASSLRGGGVYEQYF. DNA of the CDR3: TGTGCCAGCAGCTTACGGGGGGGAGGGGTCTACGAGCAGTACTTC.

This clone was picked up one time. The gene calls are TRBV18 and TRBJ2-3; TRBD2 matches at 7 bases. V trimming: 3 bases; J trimming: 1 base; junction bases outside the gene matches: 13. This CDR3 region has 18 residues. Germline CDR1 and CDR2: KGHSH and LQKENI. The CDR3 DNA is TGTGCCAGCTCACCGGCGGGGGTTCGGGGAGGACGCACAGATACGCAGTATTTT. It encodes CASSPAGVRGGRTDTQYF.

The chain carries TRBV18 and TRBJ1-1; 7 bases fit TRBD1. Germline V gene sequence: CDR1 KGHSH, CDR2 LQKENI. This CDR3 spans 14 amino acids. V lost 3 bases to trimming and J lost 1 base; unmatched junction nucleotides: 2. The CDR3 loop reads CASSPGQENTEAFF. CDR3 sequence (DNA): TGTGCCAGCTCACCCGGACAGGAGAACACTGAAGCTTTCTTT.

This clone was counted only a few times. The V call is TRBV6-5, the J call TRBJ1-2, with a tentative D call TRBD1 (6 bases). Germline assignment: CDR1 MNHEY and CDR2 SVGAGI. V lost 4 bases, J lost 2 bases, and 11 bases lay in between. This CDR3 has 14 amino acids. This CDR3 is CASSSDRINYGYTF. The CDR3 region has the DNA TGTGCCAGCAGTTCCGACAGGATAAACTATGGCTACACCTTC.

V gene TRBV5-1 combines with J gene TRBJ1-1, with TRBD1 matching 9 bases. Losses at the gene ends were 4 bases for V and 0 bases for J; bases not matched to a gene: 4. The CDR3 consists of 15 residues. The germline V gene has CDR1 SGHRS and CDR2 YFSETQ. CDR3 coding DNA: TGCGCCAGCAGCCGGACAGGGGAAATGAACACTGAAGCTTTCTTT. Its translation is CASSRTGEMNTEAFF.